The TCR beta chain described here comes from a study of OX40 agonist ivuxolimab in advanced cancers. Study overall: Intravenous ivuxolimab at 0.01 to 10 mg/kg was given to patients every 2 weeks.

The CDR3 runs 11 residues. The germline V and J ends were trimmed by 10 bases and 4 bases, with 10 bases remaining between them. The germline V gene encodes CDR1 MDHEN and CDR2 SYDVKM. Profiled with immunoSEQ multiplex PCR; TCRdb holds only in-frame clones, not every one. The sample has 50,000 to 65,000 clones; over 80% are singletons. Autoimmune disease history or systemic immunosuppression was exclusionary. Notes on this clone: The antigen is unknown.

General study points: Antigens targeted by the expanded peripheral T cells were not determined.

The genes are TRBV28 and TRBJ1-1, with a weak D call TRBD1 (5 bases). Sample: CD4+ or CD8+ T cells sorted from blood, taken in a trial of the OX40 agonist ivuxolimab. The TCR was taken from an adult with an advanced solid tumor such as melanoma, head and neck, liver or kidney cancer. This chain's CDR3 is CAIRGITEAFF. For the CDR3, the DNA is TGTGCCATACGGGGGATCACTGAAGCTTTCTTT.